The rows below give T cell receptor beta chains drawn from one sample of a study of long-term antiretroviral therapy in people with HIV. The assay was immunoSEQ multiplex PCR, and TCRdb's table has in-frame clones only and misses some. The data hold under 20,000 clones, with 80% to 90% observed a single time. The material was unsorted PBMCs, obtained 4.2 years after starting antiretroviral therapy. These receptors were obtained from a middle-aged man with HIV. CDR3s include the opening cysteine and the closing phenylalanine or tryptophan. Fields, in order: D gene, clone size, J gene, V gene, CDR3 protein, CDR3 DNA. A D gene is named only where the DNA matches it firmly. Size tells how often a clone was seen (once, few, many) or the class of an expanded clone, and some rows leave it out.

- | - | TRBJ1-2 | TRBV5-5 | CASSEGVPRTYGYTF | TGTGCCAGCAGCGAAGGGGTTCCCAGGACCTATGGCTACACCTTC
- | - | TRBJ1-5 | TRBV4-1 | CASSQGPKIGNQPQHF | TGCGCCAGCAGCCAAGGTCCTAAAATAGGCAATCAGCCCCAGCATTTT
- | - | TRBJ1-2 | TRBV15 | CATSRSGGYGYTF | TGTGCCACCAGCAGAAGCGGGGGTTATGGCTACACCTTC
- | - | TRBJ2-7 | TRBV28 | CASRTIGDREQYF | TGTGCCAGCAGAACAATTGGGGATCGCGAGCAGTACTTC
- | - | TRBJ2-4 | TRBV4-3 | CASSQDASSDIQYF | TGCGCCAGCAGCCAAGATGCATCCTCGGACATTCAGTACTTC
TRBD1 | - | TRBJ1-2 | TRBV6-6 | CASSPGQGIGGYGYTF | TGTGCCAGCAGCCCGGGACAGGGAATCGGTGGCTATGGCTACACCTTC
- | - | TRBJ2-3 | TRBV10-3 | CAISEGGPDTQYF | TGTGCCATCAGTGAAGGAGGACCCGATACGCAGTATTTT
TRBD1 | - | TRBJ1-5 | TRBV29-1 | CSGDDRGSNQPQHF | TGCAGCGGGGATGACAGGGGTAGCAATCAGCCCCAGCATTTT
- | once | TRBJ2-2 | TRBV11-2 | CASSLGPFRELFF | TGTGCCAGCAGCTTAGGGCCGTTTCGGGAGCTGTTTTTT
- | - | TRBJ1-1 | TRBV10-1 | CASSESSPYTEAFF | TGCGCCAGCAGTGAGTCTTCGCCCTACACTGAAGCTTTCTTT
TRBD1 | few | TRBJ1-2 | TRBV10-3 | CAISGTGYGYTF | TGTGCCATCAGTGGGACAGGCTATGGCTACACCTTC
TRBD2 | - | TRBJ2-1 | TRBV27 | CASSRLAGGQGNEQFF | TGTGCCAGCAGTCGACTAGCGGGGGGCCAAGGGAATGAGCAGTTCTTC
TRBD1 | - | TRBJ1-6 | TRBV19 | CASSADRGPQWSPLHF | TGTGCCAGTAGTGCGGACAGGGGCCCGCAATGGTCACCCCTCCACTTT
TRBD1 | - | TRBJ2-5 | TRBV5-6 | CASSARGRGETQYF | TGTGCCAGCAGCGCCAGGGGGCGAGGAGAGACCCAGTACTTC
TRBD1 | - | TRBJ1-5 | TRBV6-5 | CASSQGQGLPQPQHF | TGTGCCAGCAGTCAGGGACAGGGATTACCACAGCCCCAGCATTTT
- | - | TRBJ2-3 | TRBV11-2 | CASSLDRDTQYF | TGTGCCAGCAGCTTAGACCGGGATACGCAGTATTTT
TRBD1 | - | TRBJ1-1 | TRBV19 | CASSLLGQGDTEAFF | TGTGCCAGTAGCCTCCTCGGACAGGGCGACACTGAAGCTTTCTTT
TRBD1 | - | TRBJ1-4 | TRBV7-2 | CASSSGQGFEKLFF | TGTGCCAGCAGCTCGGGACAGGGATTTGAAAAACTGTTTTTT
TRBD2 | - | TRBJ2-3 | TRBV15 | CATSRELAGGPSTDTQYF | TGTGCCACCAGCAGAGAACTAGCGGGGGGGCCTAGCACAGATACGCAGTATTTT
- | - | TRBJ2-2 | TRBV19 | CASSIAPNTGELFF | TGTGCCAGTAGTATTGCGCCCAACACCGGGGAGCTGTTTTTT
TRBD1 | - | TRBJ2-7 | TRBV5-6 | CASSSEGTGKYEQYF | TGTGCCAGCAGCTCCGAGGGGACAGGGAAATACGAGCAGTACTTC
- | - | TRBJ1-2 | TRBV28 | CASSSGEGVFYGYTF | TGTGCCAGCAGTTCGGGAGAGGGGGTTTTCTATGGCTACACCTTC
TRBD2 | - | TRBJ2-3 | TRBV18 | CASSPGGPPTDTQYF | TGTGCCAGCTCGCCGGGGGGTCCTCCCACAGATACGCAGTATTTT
- | - | TRBJ2-5 | TRBV5-8 | CASSLLGSSETQYF | TGTGCCAGCAGCTTGTTAGGGAGTAGCGAGACCCAGTACTTC
- | - | TRBJ1-1 | TRBV7-9 | CASSGGLLNTEAFF | TGTGCCAGCAGCGGGGGGCTTCTGAACACTGAAGCTTTCTTT
TRBD2 | - | TRBJ2-7 | TRBV6-5 | CASSRSGTSSYEQYF | TGTGCCAGCAGTCGGAGCGGGACCTCCTCCTACGAGCAGTACTTC
- | - | TRBJ2-3 | TRBV11-2 | CASSLRGGKGNTQYF | TGTGCCAGCAGCTTGCGAGGGGGGAAGGGAAATACGCAGTATTTT
TRBD1 | - | TRBJ2-3 | TRBV7-9 | CASSLRDRGTDTQYF | TGTGCCAGCAGCTTAAGGGACAGGGGCACAGATACGCAGTATTTT
TRBD1 | - | TRBJ2-7 | TRBV27 | CASSPLGDRGSYEQYF | TGTGCCAGCAGTCCACTAGGGGACAGGGGGTCCTACGAGCAGTACTTC
- | - | TRBJ1-6 | TRBV18 | CASSPSSQGWSSPLHF | TGTGCCAGCTCACCGTCCTCCCAGGGGTGGAGTTCACCCCTCCACTTT
- | - | TRBJ2-6 | TRBV19 | CASSIAPGAAGANVLTF | TGTGCCAGTAGTATAGCCCCGGGGGCGGCTGGGGCCAACGTCCTGACTTTC
- | - | TRBJ2-3 | TRBV4-3 | CASSPHMGRTDTQYF | TGCGCCAGCAGCCCACACATGGGCCGCACAGATACGCAGTATTTT
- | - | TRBJ2-4 | TRBV29-1 | CSVALQAKNIQYF | TGCAGCGTCGCCCTCCAAGCCAAAAACATTCAGTACTTC
TRBD1 | - | TRBJ1-1 | TRBV9 | CASSLGGAGTEAFF | TGTGCCAGCAGCTTAGGGGGCGCCGGCACTGAAGCTTTCTTT
- | - | TRBJ2-3 | TRBV7-9 | CASSRGGTLSTDTQYF | TGTGCCAGCAGCCGCGGAGGGACCCTAAGCACAGATACGCAGTATTTT
- | - | TRBJ2-7 | TRBV5-8 | CASSQGTYEQYF | TGTGCCAGCAGCCAGGGAACCTACGAGCAGTACTTC
- | - | TRBJ1-1 | TRBV27 | CASSPQGHREAEAFF | TGTGCCAGCAGTCCGCAAGGTCATCGGGAGGCTGAAGCTTTCTTT
TRBD2 | - | TRBJ2-1 | TRBV11-2 | CASRTTSGGDNEQFF | TGTGCCAGCAGAACAACTAGCGGGGGGGACAATGAGCAGTTCTTC
TRBD2 | once | TRBJ2-1 | TRBV28 | CASRGLAGGHNEQFF | TGTGCCAGCAGGGGACTAGCGGGGGGGCATAATGAGCAGTTCTTC
- | - | TRBJ2-7 | TRBV9 | CASSSRHTTYEQYF | TGTGCCAGCAGCTCAAGACATACTACCTACGAGCAGTACTTC
- | few | TRBJ2-7 | TRBV6-1 | CASQGGYEQYF | TGTGCCAGCCAGGGGGGGTACGAGCAGTACTTC
TRBD1 | - | TRBJ2-7 | TRBV10-2 | CASSESDRGKKDEQYF | TGCGCCAGCAGTGAGTCCGACAGGGGGAAAAAAGACGAGCAGTACTTC
- | - | TRBJ1-1 | TRBV10-3 | CATIGLIGTEAFF | TGTGCCACAATAGGCCTCATAGGCACTGAAGCTTTCTTT
TRBD1 | - | TRBJ1-2 | TRBV6-6 | CASNYRDSYGYTF | TGTGCCAGCAATTACCGGGACAGCTATGGCTACACCTTC
- | few | TRBJ2-1 | TRBV10-1 | CASSEGGGGQDEQFF | TGCGCCAGCAGTGAGGGTGGAGGGGGGCAAGATGAGCAGTTCTTC
- | few | TRBJ2-2 | TRBV14 | CASSQESGTGELFF | TGTGCCAGCAGCCAGGAGTCGGGCACCGGGGAGCTGTTTTTT
- | - | TRBJ1-3 | TRBV28 | CASRYSGNTIYF | TGTGCCAGCAGGTACTCTGGAAACACCATATATTTT
TRBD1 | - | TRBJ2-2 | TRBV15 | CATSSTGPGQGVTGELFF | TGTGCCACCAGCAGCACAGGGCCGGGACAGGGGGTGACCGGGGAGCTGTTTTTT
- | - | TRBJ1-2 | TRBV30 | CAWNEAGGGYTF | TGTGCCTGGAATGAGGCAGGAGGCGGCTACACCTTC
- | - | TRBJ2-7 | TRBV7-2 | CASSLEPLGYYEQYF | TGTGCCAGCAGCTTAGAGCCACTGGGCTACTACGAGCAGTACTTC
- | - | TRBJ2-3 | TRBV4-2 | CASSQVIAQRRSTDTQYF | TGTGCCAGCAGCCAAGTGATCGCCCAGCGGCGGTCCACAGATACGCAGTATTTT
- | once | TRBJ1-3 | TRBV11-2 | CASSSLGNTIYF | TGTGCCAGCAGCTCCCTGGGAAACACCATATATTTT
TRBD2 | - | TRBJ2-1 | TRBV7-9 | CAAPPGTSGGAGNEQFF | TGTGCCGCACCTCCGGGGACTAGCGGGGGGGCGGGTAATGAGCAGTTCTTC
TRBD2 | - | TRBJ2-4 | TRBV4-1 | CASSQDQAGRWVAKNIQYF | TGCGCCAGCAGCCAAGATCAAGCGGGGCGCTGGGTAGCCAAAAACATTCAGTACTTC
- | - | TRBJ1-1 | TRBV4-3 | CASSQDQASVTEAFF | TGCGCCAGCAGCCAAGATCAGGCCTCCGTAACTGAAGCTTTCTTT